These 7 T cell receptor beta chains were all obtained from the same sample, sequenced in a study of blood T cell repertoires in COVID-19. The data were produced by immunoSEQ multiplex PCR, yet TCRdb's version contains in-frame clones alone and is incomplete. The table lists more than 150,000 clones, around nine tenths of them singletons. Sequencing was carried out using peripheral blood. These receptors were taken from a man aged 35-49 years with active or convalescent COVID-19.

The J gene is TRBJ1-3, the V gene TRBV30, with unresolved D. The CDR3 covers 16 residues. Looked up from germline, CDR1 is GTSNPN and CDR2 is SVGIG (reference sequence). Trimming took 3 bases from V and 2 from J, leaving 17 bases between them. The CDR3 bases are TGTGCCTGGAGCCTGATAGCGGGGAGGGCTGGAAACACCATATATTTT. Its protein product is CAWSLIAGRAGNTIYF.

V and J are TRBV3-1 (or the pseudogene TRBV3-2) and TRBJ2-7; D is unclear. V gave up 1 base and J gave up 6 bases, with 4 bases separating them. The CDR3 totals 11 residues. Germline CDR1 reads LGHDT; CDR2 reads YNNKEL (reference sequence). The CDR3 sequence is CASSQGGEQYF. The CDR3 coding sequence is TGTGCCAGCAGCCAAGGAGGCGAGCAGTACTTC.

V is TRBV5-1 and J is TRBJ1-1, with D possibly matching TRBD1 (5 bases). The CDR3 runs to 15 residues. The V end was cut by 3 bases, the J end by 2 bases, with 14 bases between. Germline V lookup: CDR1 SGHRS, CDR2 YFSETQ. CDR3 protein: CASSSHGASNTEAFF. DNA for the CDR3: TGCGCCAGCAGCTCGCATGGGGCCTCCAACACTGAAGCTTTCTTT.

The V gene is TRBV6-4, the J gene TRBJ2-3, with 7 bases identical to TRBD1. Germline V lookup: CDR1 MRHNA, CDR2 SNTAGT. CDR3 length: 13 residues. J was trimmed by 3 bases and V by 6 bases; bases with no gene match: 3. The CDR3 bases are TGTGCCAGCAGCGGGACAGAAACAGATACGCAGTATTTT. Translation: CASSGTETDTQYF.

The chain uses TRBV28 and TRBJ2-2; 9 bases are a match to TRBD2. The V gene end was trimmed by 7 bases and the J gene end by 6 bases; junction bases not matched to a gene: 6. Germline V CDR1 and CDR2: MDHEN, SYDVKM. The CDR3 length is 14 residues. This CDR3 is CASIRTSEAGELFF. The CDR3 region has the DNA TGTGCCAGCATTCGGACTAGCGAGGCCGGGGAGCTGTTTTTT.

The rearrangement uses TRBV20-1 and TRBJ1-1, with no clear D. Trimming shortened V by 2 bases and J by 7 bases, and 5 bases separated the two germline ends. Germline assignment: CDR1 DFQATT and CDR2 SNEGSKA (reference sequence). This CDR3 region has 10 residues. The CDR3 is CSARQNEAFF. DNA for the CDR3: TGCAGTGCTAGACAGAATGAAGCTTTCTTT.

CDR3 residues: CASSLNPKGEVWTEAFF. The CDR3 region has the DNA TGCGCCAGCAGCTTGAACCCAAAAGGGGAGGTATGGACTGAAGCTTTCTTT. V and J are TRBV5-1 and TRBJ1-1; weak D call: TRBD1 (5 bases). CDR3 length: 17 residues. The germline CDR1 and CDR2 sequences are SGHRS and YFSETQ. Deletions cut 1 base from V and 5 bases from J, with 21 bases between.